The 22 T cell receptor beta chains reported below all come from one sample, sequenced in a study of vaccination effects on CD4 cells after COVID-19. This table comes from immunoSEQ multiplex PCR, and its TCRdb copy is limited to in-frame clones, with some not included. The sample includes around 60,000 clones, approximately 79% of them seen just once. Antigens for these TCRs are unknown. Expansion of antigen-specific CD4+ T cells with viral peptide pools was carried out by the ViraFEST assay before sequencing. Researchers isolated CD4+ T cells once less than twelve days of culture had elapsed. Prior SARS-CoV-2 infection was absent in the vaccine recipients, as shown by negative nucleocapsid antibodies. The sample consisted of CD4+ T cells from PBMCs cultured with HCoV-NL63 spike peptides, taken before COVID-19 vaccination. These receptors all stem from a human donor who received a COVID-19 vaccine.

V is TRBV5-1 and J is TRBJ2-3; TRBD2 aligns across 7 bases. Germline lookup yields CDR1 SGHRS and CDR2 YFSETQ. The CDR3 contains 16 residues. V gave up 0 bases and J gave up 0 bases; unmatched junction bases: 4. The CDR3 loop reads CASSLASGSSTDTQYF. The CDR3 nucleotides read TGCGCCAGCAGCTTGGCTAGCGGCTCTAGCACAGATACGCAGTATTTT.

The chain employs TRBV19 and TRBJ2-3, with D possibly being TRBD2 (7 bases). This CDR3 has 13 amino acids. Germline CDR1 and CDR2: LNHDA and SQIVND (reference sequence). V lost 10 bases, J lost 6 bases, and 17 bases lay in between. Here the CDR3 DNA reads TGTGCCACCCGTCGGGGGGCCATTGATACGCAGTATTTT. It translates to CATRRGAIDTQYF.

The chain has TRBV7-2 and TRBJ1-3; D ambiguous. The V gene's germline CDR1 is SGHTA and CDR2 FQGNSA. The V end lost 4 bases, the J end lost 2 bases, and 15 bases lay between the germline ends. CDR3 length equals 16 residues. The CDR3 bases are TGTGCCAGCAGCTCCGTTTACGGACCTGCTGGAAACACCATATATTTT. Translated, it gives CASSSVYGPAGNTIYF.

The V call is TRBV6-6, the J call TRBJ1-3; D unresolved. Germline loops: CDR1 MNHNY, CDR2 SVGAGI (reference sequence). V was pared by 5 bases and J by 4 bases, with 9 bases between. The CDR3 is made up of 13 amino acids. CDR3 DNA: TGTGCCAGCAGTCCAATTGAGGGAAACACCATATATTTT. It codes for CASSPIEGNTIYF.

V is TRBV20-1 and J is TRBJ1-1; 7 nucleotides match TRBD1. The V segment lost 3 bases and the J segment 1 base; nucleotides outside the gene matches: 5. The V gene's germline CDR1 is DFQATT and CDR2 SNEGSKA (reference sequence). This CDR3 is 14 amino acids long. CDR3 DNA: TGCAGTGCTAGTTATGGGACAGAGAACACTGAAGCTTTCTTT. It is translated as CSASYGTENTEAFF.

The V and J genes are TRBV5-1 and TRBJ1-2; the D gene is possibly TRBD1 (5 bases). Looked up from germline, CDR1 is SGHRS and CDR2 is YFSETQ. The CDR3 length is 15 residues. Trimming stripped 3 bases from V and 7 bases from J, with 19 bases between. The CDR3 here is CASSYGPGTALGYTF. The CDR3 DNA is TGCGCCAGCAGCTACGGACCCGGGACGGCTCTTGGCTACACCTTC.

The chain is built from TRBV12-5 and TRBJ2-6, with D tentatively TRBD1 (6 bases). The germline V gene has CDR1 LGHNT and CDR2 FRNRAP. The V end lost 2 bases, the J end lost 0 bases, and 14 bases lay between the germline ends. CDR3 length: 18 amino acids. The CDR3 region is CASGLSIGRGSGANVLTF. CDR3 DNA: TGTGCTAGTGGTTTGAGTATAGGCAGGGGCTCTGGGGCCAACGTCCTGACTTTC.

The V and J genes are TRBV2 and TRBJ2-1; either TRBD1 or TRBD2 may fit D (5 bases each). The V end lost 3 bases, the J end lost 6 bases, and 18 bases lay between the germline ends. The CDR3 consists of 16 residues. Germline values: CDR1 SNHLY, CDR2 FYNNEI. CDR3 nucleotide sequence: TGTGCCAGCAGTGATATGAGGGCAGGGAGTTCCAATGAGCAGTTCTTC. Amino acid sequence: CASSDMRAGSSNEQFF.

The CDR3 here is CASSEGVRVTEAFF. CDR3 nucleotides: TGTGCCAGCAGTGAGGGGGTACGGGTCACTGAAGCTTTCTTT. The chain couples TRBV2 to TRBJ1-1, with D tentatively TRBD1 (5 bases). The CDR3 loop spans 14 amino acids. CDR1 is SNHLY, CDR2 FYNNEI, per germline. Trimming removed 3 bases from V and 4 bases from J, with 12 bases in between.

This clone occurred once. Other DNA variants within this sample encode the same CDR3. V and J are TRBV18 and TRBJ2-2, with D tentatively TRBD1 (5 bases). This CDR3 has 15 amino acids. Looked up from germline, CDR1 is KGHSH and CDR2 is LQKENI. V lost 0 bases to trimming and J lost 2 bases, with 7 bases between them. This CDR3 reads CASSPPDKNTGELFF. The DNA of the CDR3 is TGTGCCAGCTCACCACCGGACAAAAACACCGGGGAGCTGTTTTTT. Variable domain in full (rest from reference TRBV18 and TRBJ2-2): NAGVMQNPRHLVRRRGQEARLRCSPMKGHSHVYWYRQLPEEGLKFMVYLQKENIIDESGMPKERFSAEFPKEGPSILRIQQVVRGDSAAYFCASSPPDKNTGELFFGEGSRLTVL.

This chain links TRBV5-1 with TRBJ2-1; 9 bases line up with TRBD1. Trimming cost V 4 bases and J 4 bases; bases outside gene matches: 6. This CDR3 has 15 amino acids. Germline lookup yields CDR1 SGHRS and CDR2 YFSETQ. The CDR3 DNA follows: TGCGCCAGCAGCCTACAGGGACAGGGATACAATGAGCAGTTCTTC. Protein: CASSLQGQGYNEQFF.

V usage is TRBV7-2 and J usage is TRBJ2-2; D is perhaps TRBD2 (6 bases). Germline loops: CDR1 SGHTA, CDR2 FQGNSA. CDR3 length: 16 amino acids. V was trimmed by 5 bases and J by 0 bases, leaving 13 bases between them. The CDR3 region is CASSARTITNTGELFF. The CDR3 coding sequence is TGTGCCAGCAGCGCGCGGACTATTACGAACACCGGGGAGCTGTTTTTT.

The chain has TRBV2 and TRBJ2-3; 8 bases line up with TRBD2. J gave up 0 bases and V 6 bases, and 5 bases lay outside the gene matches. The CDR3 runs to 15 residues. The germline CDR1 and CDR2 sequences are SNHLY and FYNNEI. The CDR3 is CASRELAGSTDTQYF. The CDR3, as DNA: TGTGCCAGCAGGGAGCTAGCGGGTAGCACAGATACGCAGTATTTT.

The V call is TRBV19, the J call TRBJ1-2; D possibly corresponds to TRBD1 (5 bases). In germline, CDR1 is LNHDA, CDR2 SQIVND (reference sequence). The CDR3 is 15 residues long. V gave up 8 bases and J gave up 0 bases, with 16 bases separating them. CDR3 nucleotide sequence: TGTGCCAGTGGCGAGAGGGGCGCGTCTAACTATGGCTACACCTTC. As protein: CASGERGASNYGYTF.

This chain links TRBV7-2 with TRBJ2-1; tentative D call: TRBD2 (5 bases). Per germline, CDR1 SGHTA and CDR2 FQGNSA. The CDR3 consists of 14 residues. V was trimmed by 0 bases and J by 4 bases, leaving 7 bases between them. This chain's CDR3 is CASSLATRYNEQFF. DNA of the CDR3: TGTGCCAGCAGCTTAGCTACTAGGTACAATGAGCAGTTCTTC.

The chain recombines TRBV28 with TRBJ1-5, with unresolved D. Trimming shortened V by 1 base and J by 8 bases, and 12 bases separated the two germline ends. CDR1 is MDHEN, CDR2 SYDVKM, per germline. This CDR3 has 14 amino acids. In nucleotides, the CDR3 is TGTGCCAGCAGTTTATTGGGGAATGGAAAGCCCCAGCATTTT. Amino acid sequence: CASSLLGNGKPQHF.

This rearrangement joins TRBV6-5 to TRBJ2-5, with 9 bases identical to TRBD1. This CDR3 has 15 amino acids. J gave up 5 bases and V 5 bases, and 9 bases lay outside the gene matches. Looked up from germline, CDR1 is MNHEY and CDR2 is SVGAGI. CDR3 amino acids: CASSPGQGLRETQYF. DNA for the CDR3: TGTGCCAGCAGTCCGGGACAGGGTTTAAGGGAGACCCAGTACTTC.

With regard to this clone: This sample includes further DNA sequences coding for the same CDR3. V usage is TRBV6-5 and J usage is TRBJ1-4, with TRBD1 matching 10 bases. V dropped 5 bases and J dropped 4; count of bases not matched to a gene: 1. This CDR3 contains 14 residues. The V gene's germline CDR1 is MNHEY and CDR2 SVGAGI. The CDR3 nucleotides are TGTGCCAGCAGTAGGGACAGGGGTAATGAAAAACTGTTTTTT. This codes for CASSRDRGNEKLFF.

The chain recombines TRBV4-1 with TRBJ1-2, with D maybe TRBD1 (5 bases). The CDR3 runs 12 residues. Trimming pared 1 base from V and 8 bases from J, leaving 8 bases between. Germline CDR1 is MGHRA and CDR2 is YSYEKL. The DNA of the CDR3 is TGCGCCAGCAGCCAAGTGGGGGTGGGCTACACCTTC. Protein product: CASSQVGVGYTF.

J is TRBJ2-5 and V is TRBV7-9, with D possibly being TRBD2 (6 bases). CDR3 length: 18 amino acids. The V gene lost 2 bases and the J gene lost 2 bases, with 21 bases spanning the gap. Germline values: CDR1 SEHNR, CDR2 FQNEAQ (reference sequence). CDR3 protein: CASSLFAQKDYPQETQYF. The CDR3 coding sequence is TGTGCCAGCAGCTTATTTGCACAAAAGGACTACCCACAAGAGACCCAGTACTTC.

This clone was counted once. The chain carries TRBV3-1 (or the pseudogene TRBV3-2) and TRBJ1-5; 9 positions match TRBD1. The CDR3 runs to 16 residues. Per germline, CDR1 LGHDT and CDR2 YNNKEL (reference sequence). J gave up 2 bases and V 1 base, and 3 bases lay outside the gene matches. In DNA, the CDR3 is TGTGCCAGCAGCCAAGGACAGGGGGTTGGCAATCAGCCCCAGCATTTT. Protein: CASSQGQGVGNQPQHF.

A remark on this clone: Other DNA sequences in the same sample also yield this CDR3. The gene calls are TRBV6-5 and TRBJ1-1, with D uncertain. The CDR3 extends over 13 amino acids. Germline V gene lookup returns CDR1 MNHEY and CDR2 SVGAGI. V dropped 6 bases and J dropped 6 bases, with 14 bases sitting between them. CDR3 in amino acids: CASRREGGSEAFF. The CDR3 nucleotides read TGTGCCAGCAGGAGAGAAGGAGGGTCTGAAGCTTTCTTT.